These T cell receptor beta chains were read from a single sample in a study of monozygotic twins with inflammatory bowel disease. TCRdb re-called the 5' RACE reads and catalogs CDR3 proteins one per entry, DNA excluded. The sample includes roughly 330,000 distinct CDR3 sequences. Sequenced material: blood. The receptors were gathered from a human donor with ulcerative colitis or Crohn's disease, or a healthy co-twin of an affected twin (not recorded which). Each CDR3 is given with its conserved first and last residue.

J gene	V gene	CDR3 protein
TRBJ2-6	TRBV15	CATSREMVTGANVLTF
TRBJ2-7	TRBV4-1	CASSQVIGPTTYEQYF
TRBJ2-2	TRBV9	CASKEGAGWSGELFF
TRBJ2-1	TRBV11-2	CASNPGGFSYNEQFF
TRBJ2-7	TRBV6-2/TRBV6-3	CASSPRQGTYEQYF
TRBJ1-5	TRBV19	CASTQRQGGWQPQHF
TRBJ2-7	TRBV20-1	CGLGKTSYEQYF
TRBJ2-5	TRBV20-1	CSARKLLGETQYF
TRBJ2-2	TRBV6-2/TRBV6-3	CASSKDTGELFF
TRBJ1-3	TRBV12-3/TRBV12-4	CASRGLIGSGNTIYF
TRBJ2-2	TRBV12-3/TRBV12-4	CASRNRVGRAGELFF
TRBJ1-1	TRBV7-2	CASSDAAYTEAFF
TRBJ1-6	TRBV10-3	CAISESATPLHF
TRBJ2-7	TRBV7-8	CASSIGLSYEQYF
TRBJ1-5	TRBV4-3	CASSQWTGTGGSNQPQHF
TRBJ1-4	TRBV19	CASSETTGLNEKLFF
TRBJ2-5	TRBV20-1	CSQIGHLRNQETQYF
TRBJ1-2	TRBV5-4	CASSFGEDTGREGYTF
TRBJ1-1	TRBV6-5	CASRTGWTEAFF
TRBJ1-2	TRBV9	CASSMGQRPIYGYTF
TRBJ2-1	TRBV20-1	CSASVALLSSYNEQFF
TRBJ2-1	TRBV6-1	CASRRLADYNEQFF
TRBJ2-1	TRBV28	CASSFLAEDSYNEQFF
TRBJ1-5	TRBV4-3	CASSPQAYGNQPQHF
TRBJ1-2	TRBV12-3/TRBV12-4	CASSPGSVIGF
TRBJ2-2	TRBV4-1	CASSRISSGPVLKNTGELFF
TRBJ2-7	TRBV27	CASSLLMDPGQSSYEQYF
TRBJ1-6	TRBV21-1	CASSNPLGGYSPLHF
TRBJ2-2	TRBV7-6	CASSTGQAGYHTGELFF
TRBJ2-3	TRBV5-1	CASSPSGGRDTQYF
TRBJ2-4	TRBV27	CASSLSGGAKNIQYF
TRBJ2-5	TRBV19	CASSPLWGRETQYF
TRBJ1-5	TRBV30	CALKEGNQPQHF
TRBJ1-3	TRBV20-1	CSARASSSGNTIYF
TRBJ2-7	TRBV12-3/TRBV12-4	CASSSNIGPYEQYF
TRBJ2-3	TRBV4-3	CASSQEIAGTDTQYF
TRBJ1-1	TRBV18	CASSSTGTRTEAFF
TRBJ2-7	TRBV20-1	CSATILDGRDEQYF
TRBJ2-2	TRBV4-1	CASSLSGTHDTGELFF
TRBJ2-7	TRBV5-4	CASSLGQPGSYEQYF
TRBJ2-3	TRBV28	CASSTRDRGTDTQYF
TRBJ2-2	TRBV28	CASSVSLESGELFF
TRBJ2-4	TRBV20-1	CSAKVARAKNIQYF
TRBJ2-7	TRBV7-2	CASSPDRAESYEQYF
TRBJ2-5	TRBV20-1	CSARAGGGQETQYF
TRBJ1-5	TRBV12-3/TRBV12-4	CASSLFWGSNQPQHF
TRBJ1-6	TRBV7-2	CASSSTGLPLHF
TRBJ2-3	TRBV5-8	CASSSDHAGRWGTDTQYF
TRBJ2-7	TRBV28	CASSFPGRYEQYF
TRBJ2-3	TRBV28	CASSILSRLGLSTDTQYF
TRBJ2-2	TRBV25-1	CATPGQGTGELFF
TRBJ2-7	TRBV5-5	CASATGQGRYEQYF
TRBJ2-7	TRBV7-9	CASSRDSGRASYEQYF
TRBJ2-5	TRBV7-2	CASSTQRERKETQYF
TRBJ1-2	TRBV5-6	CASSSPGVNGYTF